This T cell receptor beta chain was captured in a study of blood T cell repertoires in COVID-19. Study summary: COVID-19 samples from acute and convalescent phases originated in the United States, Italy and Spain.

Method: immunoSEQ multiplex PCR; TCRdb's copy keeps in-frame clones and lacks some. Of about 330,000 clones listed, about 87% are singletons. Germline-derived CDR1 and CDR2 are SGHRS and YFSETQ. With 4 bases removed from V and 2 bases from J, the gap between germline ends came to 9 bases. This CDR3 is built from 14 residues. The V and J genes are TRBV5-1 and TRBJ1-4; D remains ambiguous. The receptor's source is a man aged 25 to 45 with COVID-19, enrolled during active disease. Sequenced material: peripheral blood. The CDR3 DNA sequence: TGCGCCAGCAGCCATGGGGAGACTAATGAAAAACTGTTTTTT. Amino acids: CASSHGETNEKLFF.